The clone carrying this TCR beta chain was recorded many times. The target antigen is unknown. Other DNA sequences of this sample code for an identical CDR3. The protocol was immunoSEQ multiplex PCR, while the TCRdb copy is restricted to in-frame clones and leaves out a portion. The data hold 95,000 to 100,000 clones, with approximately 80% observed a single time. The source of the sample is a study of OX40 agonist ivuxolimab in advanced cancers. Study-wide findings and caveats: In general, CD8+ T cells held more expanded clones than CD4+ did, on average. Antigen specificity remained undetermined for the expanded peripheral T cells.

Germline CDR1 reads DFQATT; CDR2 reads SNEGSKA (reference sequence). CDR3 length: 11 residues. V was clipped by 3 bases and J by 3 bases, with 5 bases between them. Systemic immunosuppression or a history of autoimmune disease excluded patients. Sequencing used CD4+ or CD8+ T cells sorted from blood, obtained in a trial of the OX40 agonist ivuxolimab. J is TRBJ2-5 and V is TRBV20-1, with D unclear. The TCR was taken from an adult with an advanced solid tumor such as melanoma, head and neck, liver or kidney cancer. CDR3 in DNA: TGCAGTGCTAGCGGAGAAGAGACCCAGTACTTC. Amino acids: CSASGEETQYF.